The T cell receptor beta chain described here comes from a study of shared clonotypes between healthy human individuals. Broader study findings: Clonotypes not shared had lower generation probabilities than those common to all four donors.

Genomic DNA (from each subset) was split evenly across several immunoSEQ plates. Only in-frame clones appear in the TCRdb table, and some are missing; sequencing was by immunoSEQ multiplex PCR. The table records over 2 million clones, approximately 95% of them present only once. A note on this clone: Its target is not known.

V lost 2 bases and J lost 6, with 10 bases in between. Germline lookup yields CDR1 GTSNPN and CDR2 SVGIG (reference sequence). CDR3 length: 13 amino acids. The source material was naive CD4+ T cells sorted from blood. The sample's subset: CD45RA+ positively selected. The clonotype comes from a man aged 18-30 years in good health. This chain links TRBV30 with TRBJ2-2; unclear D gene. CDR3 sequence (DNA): TGTGCCTGGAGTCTAAGTAGGGCCGGGGAGCTGTTTTTT. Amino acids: CAWSLSRAGELFF.